The 5 T cell receptor beta chains given below trace back to one sample, sequenced in a study of early T cells in non-severe SARS-CoV-2 infection. Each CDR3 protein gets one entry after TCRdb re-called the 5' RACE reads with MiXCR. The sample lists about 60,000 distinct CDR3 sequences, around 20% occurring once. Here the sequenced sample was whole blood, taken at baseline. All receptors come from an adult who was a healthcare worker with PCR-confirmed SARS-CoV-2 infection or an uninfected control (not recorded which).

This clonotype has just a few counts. CDR3 sequence: CASSLGGTASTDTQYF. The CDR3 nucleotides are TGCGCCAGCAGCTTGGGGGGGACAGCAAGCACAGATACGCAGTATTTT. The chain employs TRBV5-1 and TRBJ2-3; 7 positions agree with TRBD1. The CDR3 totals 16 residues. Germline CDR1 and CDR2: SGHRS and YFSETQ. V shed 0 bases, J shed 0 bases, and the junction held 4 bases outside the gene matches.

This clonotype turned up a few times. This rearrangement joins TRBV28 to TRBJ2-5; D is unresolved. The V gene lost 6 bases and the J gene lost 2 bases, with 16 bases spanning the gap. CDR1 is MDHEN, CDR2 SYDVKM, per germline. The CDR3 is 15 amino acids. The CDR3 sequence is CASRRPLGRQETQYF. DNA of the CDR3: TGTGCCAGCAGACGCCCCCTAGGCAGGCAAGAGACCCAGTACTTC.

This clonotype was picked up a small number of times. The chain carries TRBV3-1 and TRBJ1-4; a weak D match, TRBD1 (5 bases). Trimming pared 5 bases from V and 0 bases from J, leaving 10 bases between. The germline CDR1 and CDR2 sequences are LGHDT and YNNKEL (reference sequence). The CDR3 is made up of 15 amino acids. The CDR3 reads CASSIRGPTNEKLFF. CDR3 bases: TGTGCCAGCAGCATCCGGGGACCAACTAATGAAAAACTGTTTTTT.

This chain joins TRBV6-2 or TRBV6-3 and TRBJ2-3; the match to TRBD2 covers 10 bases. The CDR3 contains 19 residues. The V gene's germline CDR1 is MNHEY and CDR2 SVGEGT. The V segment lost 0 bases and the J segment 2 bases; nucleotides outside the gene matches: 11. CDR3 coding DNA: TGTGCCAGCAGTTACTCGTTGGCTAGCGGGGGCCTCGTCACAGATACGCAGTATTTT. Translation gives CASSYSLASGGLVTDTQYF.

This clonotype was seen at least ten times. This chain connects TRBV4-1 to TRBJ1-2, with TRBD1 matching over 8 bases. The CDR3 consists of 13 residues. The V gene's germline CDR1 is MGHRA and CDR2 YSYEKL. The V and J ends lost 2 bases and 7 bases, in that order; junction bases with no gene match: 3. This CDR3 is CASSQSTGVGYTF. The DNA of the CDR3 is TGCGCCAGCAGCCAATCGACAGGGGTTGGCTACACCTTC.